This TCR beta chain emerged from a study of tumor and adjacent non-tumor tissue in lung cancer. Study information: Patients were aged roughly 30 to 76, roughly nine men and about five women, stage I to III.

This clonotype appeared many times. No antigen is known for it. The library came from three nested PCR rounds adapted from ARM-PCR protocols. Via MiXCR, TCRdb re-called the multiplex PCR reads, giving one row per CDR3 protein. This table holds over 100,000 distinct CDR3 sequences, more than 70% found once. RNA was extracted from bulk tissue without any cell sorting. Trimming removed 8 bases at V and 0 bases at J, with 10 bases between. CDR3 length equals 13 residues. Germline CDR1 MNHEY, CDR2 SVGEGT. Broader study findings: TCR diversity was significantly greater in tumor than normal lung tissue. Patients with more diverse tumor TCRs had worse survival.

Material for sequencing was lung tumor tissue. The chain is built from TRBV6-2 or TRBV6-3 and TRBJ1-2; D uncertain. The origin of this receptor is a woman aged 55-75 years with non-small cell lung cancer. CDR3 residues: CASVLGANYGYTF. Here the CDR3 DNA reads TGTGCCAGCGTGCTTGGGGCTAACTATGGCTACACCTTC.